Given below is one T cell receptor (beta chain) in context. Both 60 Vbeta primers and 13 Jbeta primers went into the PCR. Original methodology: As a later analysis found, there were approximately 80 million unique TCR beta chains, of which around 9.9 million were shared. The data were produced by immunoSEQ multiplex PCR, yet TCRdb's version contains in-frame clones alone and is incomplete. V, J and clone size reflect that table, while D and trimming were determined from the DNA. The top ten clones hold roughly 8.3% of a sample with around 100,000 clones, roughly 67% of them seen once. This record comes from a study of cytomegalovirus exposure and HLA in healthy donors. Looking at the study overall: The study placed around 85% of its 398 genotyped donors in the Caucasian-associated ancestry cluster.

The receptor was derived from a man aged 18 to 29 in good health and CMV-seropositive. Sequencing was carried out using PBMCs.

The CDR3 nucleotides are TGTGCCAGCATCACCGGCCAGGGGGTTTATAGCAATCAGCCCCAGCATTTT. It encodes CASITGQGVYSNQPQHF. This chain links TRBV28 with TRBJ1-5, with TRBD1 matching 7 bases. CDR3 size: 17 residues. Trimming took 7 bases from V and 0 from J; bases not matched to a gene: 12. Germline lookup yields CDR1 MDHEN and CDR2 SYDVKM.